The 31 T cell receptor beta chains reported below all come from one sample, sequenced in a study of breast tumors, draining lymph nodes, adjacent tissues. TCRdb reprocessed the multiplex PCR reads via MiXCR and lists one record per CDR3 protein. The table records 70,000 or so distinct CDR3 sequences, roughly two fifths of them present only once. Sequenced material: breast tumor tissue. The receptors originated from a female donor with breast cancer. Some clones in this sample may be carry-over from other donors' samples.

The gene calls are TRBV29-1 and TRBJ2-1; 10 bases line up with TRBD2. The CDR3 runs to 13 residues. J lost 6 bases, V lost 4 bases, and 3 bases had no gene match. CDR1 and CDR2 (germline): SQVTM, ANQGSEA. CDR3 sequence (DNA): TGCAGCGTTGGTCCTAGCGGGAGCAATGAGCAGTTCTTC. This sequence encodes CSVGPSGSNEQFF.

The rearrangement joins TRBV7-9 to TRBJ2-5; TRBD1 matches at 10 bases. CDR1 and CDR2 (germline): SEHNR, FQNEAQ (reference sequence). The CDR3 contains 13 residues. The junction had 6 bases not matched to a gene; V was cut back by 11 bases and J by 3 bases. CDR3 nucleotide sequence: TGTGCCGGGACCGGGACAGGGGAAGAGACCCAGTACTTC. Translated: CAGTGTGEETQYF.

On this clonotype itself: Since a much larger clone is just one base distant, this may be a read error. This chain connects TRBV19 to TRBJ1-1; D perhaps matches TRBD1 (5 bases). Germline V lookup: CDR1 LNHDA, CDR2 SQIVND (reference sequence). V lost 5 bases and J 7 bases, leaving 11 bases between the germline ends. This CDR3 has 12 residues. For the CDR3, the DNA is TGTGCCAGTAGTCTGGAACAGGATGAAGCTTTCTTT. Encoded protein: CASSLEQDEAFF.

This clonotype occurred many times. This chain joins TRBV7-9 and TRBJ1-6; 7 positions agree with TRBD1. With 2 bases clipped from V and 7 bases from J, the junction kept 5 bases outside the gene matches. Germline CDR1 SEHNR, CDR2 FQNEAQ (reference sequence). The CDR3 contains 15 residues. CDR3 protein: CASSLFAGGNSPLHF. CDR3 DNA sequence: TGTGCCAGCAGCTTATTCGCAGGGGGAAATTCACCCCTCCACTTT.

This clonotype was counted at least ten times. The chain joins TRBV19 to TRBJ1-2; a weak D match, TRBD1 (6 bases). Trimming pared 5 bases from V and 0 bases from J, leaving 19 bases between. From germline, CDR1 is LNHDA and CDR2 SQIVND (reference sequence). The CDR3 runs to 17 residues. Written as DNA, the CDR3 is TGTGCCAGTAGTGCTCGGGGGGCAGGATCAGCTAACTATGGCTACACCTTC. Its translation: CASSARGAGSANYGYTF.

This chain links TRBV2 with TRBJ1-2; 8 bases are shared with TRBD1. Germline V gene data show CDR1 as SNHLY and CDR2 as FYNNEI. J lost 6 bases, V lost 6 bases, and 9 bases had no gene match. CDR3 length equals 14 residues. The CDR3, as DNA: TGTGCCAGCAGAGTCCCGGACAGGGCAGATGGCTACACCTTC. Translation: CASRVPDRADGYTF.

This clonotype was seen repeatedly, ten times or more. The rearrangement uses TRBV11-3 and TRBJ2-3; D remains ambiguous. Germline CDR1 SGHNT, CDR2 YENEEA. The CDR3 length is 13 residues. V was clipped by 5 bases and J by 0 bases, with 6 bases between them. CDR3 loop: CASSESSTDTQYF. DNA for the CDR3: TGTGCCAGCAGCGAGAGTAGCACAGATACGCAGTATTTT.

There are many counts of this clonotype. The rearrangement joins TRBV10-1 to TRBJ2-3; the match to TRBD2 covers 8 bases. This CDR3 is 15 amino acids long. V lost 5 bases, J lost 5 bases, and 9 bases stayed unmatched. Germline CDR1 reads WNHNN; CDR2 reads SYGVQD (reference sequence). The CDR3 is CASSSQGGGLDTQYF. As DNA, the CDR3 is TGCGCCAGCAGTTCGCAAGGCGGGGGGCTAGATACGCAGTATTTT.

Ten or more counts support this clonotype. The chain combines TRBV29-1 with TRBJ2-1; 9 bases map to TRBD2. The J segment lost 4 bases and the V segment lost 1 base, leaving 2 bases of the junction unmatched. The CDR3 extends over 14 amino acids. Germline CDR1 reads SQVTM; CDR2 reads ANQGSEA. DNA for the CDR3: TGCAGCGTTGAAGGGACTAGCGAATACAATGAGCAGTTCTTC. This encodes CSVEGTSEYNEQFF.

The chain uses TRBV15 and TRBJ1-4; 7 positions agree with TRBD1. CDR1 is LNHNV, CDR2 YYDKDF, per germline (reference sequence). The CDR3 runs to 13 residues. The CDR3 loop reads CARDSQGIEKLFF. The CDR3, as DNA: TGTGCGAGGGACAGTCAGGGCATTGAAAAACTGTTTTTT.

CDR3 protein: CASTNQRRDPHYGYTF. The CDR3 DNA is TGTGCCAGTACCAACCAAAGGAGGGATCCCCACTATGGCTACACCTTC. The gene calls are TRBV19 and TRBJ1-2; D call uncertain. The V end lost 7 bases, the J end lost 3 bases, and 21 bases lay between the germline ends. There are 16 residues in the CDR3. Germline-derived CDR1 and CDR2 are LNHDA and SQIVND (reference sequence).

The V call is TRBV18, the J call TRBJ1-1; D is undetermined. V lost 2 bases and J 5 bases, leaving 24 bases between the germline ends. This CDR3 region has 18 residues. CDR1 is KGHSH and CDR2 is LQKENI in the germline V gene. Here the CDR3 DNA reads TGTGCCAGCTCACCAAAATTGATATGGGTGAGGGAGGGTACTGAAGCTTTCTTT. Translating gives CASSPKLIWVREGTEAFF.

This clonotype has a count of ten or more. CDR3 in DNA: TGCAGTGCTAGGACCGACAGGGGGCAGAATGGCTACACCTTC. It specifies CSARTDRGQNGYTF. V usage is TRBV20-1 and J usage is TRBJ1-2; 10 bases align to TRBD1. This CDR3 has 14 amino acids. CDR1 and CDR2 (germline): DFQATT, SNEGSKA (reference sequence). Germline trimming cut 3 bases from V and 6 bases from J; bases unmatched to any gene: 7.

As for this clonotype: At one of its ends the junction is not consistent with the germline gene, which may arise from a read error. The chain is built from TRBV7-7 and TRBJ2-3; perhaps TRBD2 as D (5 bases). Germline loops: CDR1 SSHAT, CDR2 FNYEAQ (reference sequence). CDR3 size: 16 residues. The CDR3, as DNA: TGTGCTAGCAGCTTAGGCCTCGGGGAAGGCACACAGACGCAGTATTTT. Protein: CASSLGLGEGTQTQYF.

V usage is TRBV7-2 and J usage is TRBJ2-7, with D possibly TRBD2 on 7 matching bases. With 5 bases removed from V and 4 bases from J, the gap between germline ends came to 12 bases. The CDR3 totals 13 residues. Looked up from germline, CDR1 is SGHTA and CDR2 is FQGNSA. This CDR3 is CASSPGGTYEQYF. The CDR3 DNA sequence: TGTGCCAGCAGCCCCGGGGGGACATACGAGCAGTACTTC.

The chain uses TRBV20-1 and TRBJ1-2; a weak D match, TRBD1 (6 bases). The V gene's germline CDR1 is DFQATT and CDR2 SNEGSKA (reference sequence). CDR3 length: 13 residues. V lost 5 bases and J 13 bases, leaving 23 bases between the germline ends. The CDR3 sequence: CSAQAGVSSAFTF. In DNA, the CDR3 is TGCAGTGCTCAGGCAGGGGTCTCCTCTGCCTTCACCTTC.

This clonotype has only a few counts. CDR3 sequence: CASSPQTGELFF. The CDR3 nucleotides are TGTGCCAGCAGCCCCCAGACAGGGGAGCTGTTTTTT. The V gene is TRBV7-2, the J gene TRBJ2-2; D gene uncertain. In germline, CDR1 is SGHTA, CDR2 FQGNSA. The CDR3 length is 12 residues. Trimming removed 5 bases from V and 8 bases from J, with 9 bases in between. The full variable domain, in which reference TRBV7-2 and TRBJ2-2 provide the parts outside the CDR3, is GAGVSQSPSNKVTEKGKDVELRCDPISGHTALYWYRQSLGQGLEFLIYFQGNSAPDKSGLPSDRFSAERTGGSVSTLTIQRTQQEDSAVYLCASSPQTGELFFGEGSRLTVL.

This clonotype was seen many times. This chain joins TRBV7-9 and TRBJ1-6; 10 bases are a match to TRBD1. This CDR3 is 17 amino acids long. The germline V gene has CDR1 SEHNR and CDR2 FQNEAQ (reference sequence). After removal of 4 bases from V and 10 bases from J, the junction contained 13 bases not matched to a gene. CDR3: CASSSTGTGVYGSPLHF. CDR3 bases: TGTGCCAGCAGCTCTACCGGGACAGGGGTTTACGGCTCACCCCTCCACTTT.

A note on this clonotype: An end of the junction does not agree with germline; a read error may underlie this. The V call is TRBV19, the J call TRBJ1-3, with 7 positions matching TRBD1. Germline CDR1 reads LNHDA; CDR2 reads SQIVND (reference sequence). The CDR3 length is 14 residues. This CDR3 reads CASSRGQLGNTIYF. The CDR3 DNA is TGCGCCAGTAGTAGGGGGCAGCTCGGGAACACCATATATTTT.

The chain uses TRBV19 and TRBJ2-3; 7 positions agree with TRBD2. Trimming at V came to 4 bases and at J to 2 bases, leaving 9 bases not matched to a gene. CDR3 length: 16 residues. CDR1 is LNHDA and CDR2 is SQIVND in the germline V gene (reference sequence). The CDR3 nucleotides are TGTGCCAGTAGTAGGGTGGGGGGGAGATTCACAGATACGCAGTATTTT. It encodes CASSRVGGRFTDTQYF.

The table lists this clonotype with many counts. The genes are TRBV6-5 and TRBJ2-3, with 8 bases identical to TRBD1. V shed 6 bases, J shed 5 bases, and the junction held 10 bases outside the gene matches. Germline CDR1 MNHEY, CDR2 SVGAGI. The CDR3 sequence is 15 residues long. The chain's CDR3 is CASRRGQGILDTQYF. CDR3 DNA sequence: TGTGCCAGCAGACGAGGACAGGGTATTTTAGATACGCAGTATTTT.

This clonotype was observed at least ten times. This chain joins TRBV4-1 and TRBJ2-7; 8 positions match TRBD2. The CDR3 spans 16 residues. With 0 bases clipped from V and 3 bases from J, the junction kept 7 bases outside the gene matches. Germline V gives CDR1 MGHRA, CDR2 YSYEKL. Here the CDR3 reads CASSQDQAGALYEQYF. The CDR3 bases are TGCGCCAGCAGCCAAGATCAAGCGGGAGCCCTCTACGAGCAGTACTTC.

This clonotype was counted between two and nine times. Given a much more abundant clone one base away, this may be a read error. The chain uses TRBV11-3 and TRBJ2-7, with a possible D match to TRBD1 (5 bases). The germline V gene has CDR1 SGHNT and CDR2 YENEEA. The CDR3 spans 12 residues. The CDR3 reads CASSTGTYAQYF. CDR3 sequence (DNA): TGTGCCAGCAGTACAGGAACCTACGCGCAGTACTTC. The whole variable domain, remainder taken from reference TRBV11-3 and TRBJ2-7, is EAGVVQSPRYKIIEKKQPVAFWCNPISGHNTLYWYLQNLGQGPELLIRYENEEAVDDSQLPKDRFSAERLKGVDSTLKIQPAELGDSAVYLCASSTGTYAQYFGPGTRLTVT.

In its sample, this clonotype was seen a few times. Since the CDR3 does not end with the conserved phenylalanine or tryptophan, this likely comes from a read error. No DNA is shown, since the ends of the CDR3 on it are uncertain; the CDR3 is the one TCRdb lists. The CDR3 sequence: CASSSGQG. The chain combines TRBV7-3 with TRBJ2-7; TRBD1 was called by the table and not checked on the DNA. The CDR3 numbers 8 amino acids, ends counted. Per germline, CDR1 SGHTA and CDR2 FQGTGA.

This clonotype was seen repeatedly, ten times or more. The genes are TRBV19 and TRBJ1-2; D may be TRBD1 (5 bases). Per germline, CDR1 LNHDA and CDR2 SQIVND (reference sequence). V was shortened by 1 base and J by 4 bases, with 16 bases between the two germline ends. This CDR3 has 16 residues. This CDR3 reads CASSIASAGDLYGYTF. Here the CDR3 DNA reads TGTGCCAGTAGTATAGCTTCCGCGGGGGACCTCTATGGCTACACCTTC.

A remark on this clonotype: A clone one base away is much larger, so this may be a read error. The chain combines TRBV6-1 with TRBJ2-1; 7 bases align to TRBD2. Per the germline V gene, CDR1 is MNHNS and CDR2 is SASEGT. The trim removed 5 bases at V and 8 bases at J, leaving 9 bases unmatched. The CDR3 totals 14 residues. The CDR3: CASSLSTAGYEQFF. The CDR3 nucleotides read TGTGCCAGCAGTCTAAGCACAGCGGGATATGAGCAGTTCTTC.

This chain links TRBV9 with TRBJ1-5; D is possibly TRBD1 (5 bases). Between the trimmed V and J ends, which lost 0 bases and 0 bases, there was a span of 7 bases. This CDR3 has 15 amino acids. CDR1 is SGDLS, CDR2 YYNGEE, per germline. Here the CDR3 reads CASSVGGNSNQPQHF. CDR3 sequence (DNA): TGTGCCAGCAGCGTAGGGGGGAATAGCAATCAGCCCCAGCATTTT.

This clonotype was counted ten times or more. The V and J genes are TRBV7-9 and TRBJ1-6, with D tentatively TRBD1 (5 bases). The CDR3 length is 17 residues. V lost 5 bases, J lost 0 bases, and 14 bases lay in between. The germline CDR1 and CDR2 sequences are SEHNR and FQNEAQ (reference sequence). The CDR3 is CASSPRDPSSYNSPLHF. CDR3 DNA: TGTGCCAGCAGCCCGAGGGACCCGAGCTCCTATAATTCACCCCTCCACTTT.

This clonotype was detected many times. This chain connects TRBV13 to TRBJ1-2; TRBD1 matches 9 bases. J lost 4 bases, V lost 5 bases, and 5 bases had no gene match. CDR1 and CDR2 (germline): PRHDT, FYEKMQ (reference sequence). This CDR3 is built from 14 residues. The CDR3 here is CASSTGQGGYGYTF. The CDR3 DNA sequence: TGTGCCAGCAGCACGGGACAGGGAGGCTATGGCTACACCTTC.

Ten or more counts support this clonotype. This rearrangement joins TRBV7-9 to TRBJ2-7; 7 bases line up with TRBD1. The CDR3 consists of 13 residues. Per germline, CDR1 SEHNR and CDR2 FQNEAQ (reference sequence). After removal of 1 base from V and 5 bases from J, the junction contained 2 bases not matched to a gene. CDR3: CASSLGQGHEQYF. CDR3 nucleotide sequence: TGTGCCAGCAGCTTAGGACAGGGACACGAGCAGTACTTC.

This chain uses TRBV7-2 with TRBJ2-5, with 12 bases lining up with TRBD2. This CDR3 spans 14 amino acids. Germline V lookup: CDR1 SGHTA, CDR2 FQGNSA. V lost 5 bases and J lost 5; bases outside the gene matches: 3. The CDR3 nucleotides read TGTGCCAGCAGCGGACTAGCGGGGCGGGAGACCCAGTACTTC. Protein: CASSGLAGRETQYF. Full variable domain (remainder filled in from reference TRBV7-2 and TRBJ2-5): GAGVSQSPSNKVTEKGKDVELRCDPISGHTALYWYRQSLGQGLEFLIYFQGNSAPDKSGLPSDRFSAERTGGSVSTLTIQRTQQEDSAVYLCASSGLAGRETQYFGPGTRLLVL.